This TCR beta chain is drawn from a study of cytomegalovirus exposure and HLA in healthy donors. Whole-study results and caveats: Sequencing likely caused a cluster of highly shared sequence variants. Approximately 18,000 TCR beta sequences were associated with HLA alleles at 0.05 false discovery rate in a later analysis. Available immune exposure information was restricted to CMV serostatus only.

Healthy bone marrow donors made up the cohort. This CDR3 has 13 residues. Trimming removed 4 bases from V and 4 bases from J, with 8 bases in between. Germline CDR1 and CDR2: MNHNS and SASEGT. Amplification used 60 Vbeta primers and 13 Jbeta primers. TCRdb's copy holds only in-frame clones and misses some; the assay was immunoSEQ multiplex PCR. This sample carries more than 45,000 clones, about three quarters of them seen once, and the ten largest clones take 2.5% to 3%. In the case of this clone: Its antigen is unidentified.

Material for sequencing was PBMCs. The receptor's source is a middle-aged woman in good health and CMV-seropositive. The chain employs TRBV6-1 and TRBJ1-3; D is unclear. The CDR3 region is CASSGYNGNTIYF. Here the CDR3 DNA reads TGTGCCAGCAGTGGATACAACGGAAACACCATATATTTT.